One sample yielded the 8 T cell receptor beta chains listed below, sequenced in a study of blood T cells in healthy people across ages. Primed by a sample-barcoded 5' primer and a J-beta primer mix, a second PCR proceeded for roughly 7 to 11 cycles. TCRdb itself ran the 5' RACE reads through MiXCR, one entry per CDR3 protein. The sample has over a million distinct CDR3 sequences, 35% to 55% seen once. Material for sequencing was blood. The receptors were sampled from an older woman in good health.

V is TRBV5-5 and J is TRBJ2-7; D call uncertain. The J call may be incorrect, as the DNA end agrees better with TRBJ2-5. The CDR3 spans 13 residues. CDR1 is SGHKS, CDR2 YYEKEE, per germline (reference sequence). Here the CDR3 reads CASSVGGVPTQYF. CDR3 bases: TGTGCCAGCAGCGTAGGCGGCGTGCCGACCCAGTACTTC.

In this sample, this clonotype turned up a few times. This chain uses TRBV20-1 with TRBJ2-3; D is unresolved. Germline V CDR1 and CDR2: DFQATT, SNEGSKA (reference sequence). CDR3 length equals 12 residues. The CDR3 nucleotides are TGCAGGGGCTTTTCTGACACAGATACGCAGTATTTT. It yields the protein CRGFSDTDTQYF.

This clonotype was found a few times. The gene calls are TRBV20-1 and TRBJ2-1; D gene ambiguous. V dropped 3 bases and J dropped 3 bases, with 3 bases sitting between them. Per the germline V gene, CDR1 is DFQATT and CDR2 is SNEGSKA (reference sequence). This CDR3 region has 11 residues. As DNA, the CDR3 is TGCAGTGCTAGGATCTACAATGAGCAGTTCTTC. The encoded protein is CSARIYNEQFF.

This clonotype was seen more than once but under ten times. CDR3 amino acids: CASSPADRGYNEQFF. The CDR3 nucleotides are TGTGCCAGCAGCCCAGCGGACAGGGGTTACAATGAGCAGTTCTTC. This sequence joins TRBV11-2 and TRBJ2-1; 9 nucleotides agree with TRBD1. The ends lost 5 bases at V and 4 bases at J; junction bases unmatched: 6. This CDR3 has 15 amino acids. The germline gives CDR1 SGHAT, CDR2 FQNNGV.

The V gene is TRBV3-1, the J gene TRBJ2-3; TRBD2 matches 12 bases. There are 17 residues in the CDR3. Germline loops: CDR1 LGHDT, CDR2 YNNKEL (reference sequence). V lost 3 bases and J lost 6; bases outside the gene matches: 10. As DNA, the CDR3 is TGTGCCAGCAGCCAGAGAGCTAGCGGGAGGGCCCCGGATACGCAGTATTTT. This codes for CASSQRASGRAPDTQYF.

The chain recombines TRBV19 with TRBJ1-1; D remains ambiguous. The CDR3 extends over 15 amino acids. V dropped 5 bases and J dropped 0 bases, with 13 bases sitting between them. The germline V gene has CDR1 LNHDA and CDR2 SQIVND (reference sequence). CDR3 in amino acids: CASSRGTVLNTEAFF. The DNA for the CDR3 is TGTGCCAGTAGTCGAGGAACAGTTTTGAACACTGAAGCTTTCTTT.

This clonotype was recorded a few times. V is TRBV12-3 or TRBV12-4 and J is TRBJ2-1, with 12 bases aligning to TRBD2. J lost 9 bases, V lost 0 bases, and 6 bases had no gene match. CDR3 length equals 16 residues. The CDR3 DNA is TGTGCCAGCAGTTTAGCGGGGACTAGCGGGCGGGGTGAGCAGTTCTTC. It is translated as CASSLAGTSGRGEQFF.

This clonotype was seen a handful of times. The chain combines TRBV12-3 or TRBV12-4 with TRBJ2-3, with 9 bases fitting TRBD1. There are 14 residues in the CDR3. V trimming: 6 bases; J trimming: 1 base; junction bases outside the gene matches: 2. The CDR3 DNA follows: TGTGCCAGCAGGAGGGACAGGGGCACAGATACGCAGTATTTT. Protein product: CASRRDRGTDTQYF.